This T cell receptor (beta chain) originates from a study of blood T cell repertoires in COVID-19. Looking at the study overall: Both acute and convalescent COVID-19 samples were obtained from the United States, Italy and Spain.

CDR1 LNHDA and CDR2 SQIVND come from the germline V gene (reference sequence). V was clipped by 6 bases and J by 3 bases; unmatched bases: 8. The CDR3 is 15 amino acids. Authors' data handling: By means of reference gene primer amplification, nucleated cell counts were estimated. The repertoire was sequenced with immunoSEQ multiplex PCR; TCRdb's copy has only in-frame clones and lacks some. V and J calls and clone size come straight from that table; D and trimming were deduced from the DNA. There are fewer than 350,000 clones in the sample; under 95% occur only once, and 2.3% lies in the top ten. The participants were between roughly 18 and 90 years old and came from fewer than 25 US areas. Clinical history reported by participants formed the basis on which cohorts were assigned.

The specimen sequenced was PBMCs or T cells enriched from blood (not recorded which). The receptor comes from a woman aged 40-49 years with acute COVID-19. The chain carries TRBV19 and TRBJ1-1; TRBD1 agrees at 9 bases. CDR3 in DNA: TGTGCCAGTAGACTCCGACAGGGGGTGGACACTGAAGCTTTCTTT. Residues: CASRLRQGVDTEAFF.